This T cell receptor beta chain was recovered during a study of OX40 agonist ivuxolimab in advanced cancers. Across the study: Patients received the agonistic anti-OX40 (CD134) antibody ivuxolimab. Subjects had a mean age of around 60 years, with a range of 23 to 79; around 80% were male.

Only in-frame clones appear in the TCRdb table, and some are missing; sequencing was by immunoSEQ multiplex PCR. The sample has 62,000 or so clones, 84% seen once. Findings and limits, study-wide: People who partly responded at 0.1-3.0 mg/kg had some of the least clonal expansion seen.

As to this clone: Antigen: not known.

V lost 5 bases, J lost 9 bases, and 25 bases stayed unmatched. The germline CDR1 and CDR2 sequences are SGHTA and FQGNSA. The CDR3 is 18 amino acids. At baseline, cycle 4 day 1, and cycle 7 day 1, blood was sampled. The clonotype originates from an adult with an advanced solid tumor such as melanoma, head and neck, liver or kidney cancer. The V and J genes are TRBV7-2 and TRBJ2-7; TRBD2 matches 7 bases. The starting material was CD4+ or CD8+ T cells sorted from blood, obtained in a trial of the OX40 agonist ivuxolimab. The CDR3 loop is CASSQHASGGGTPTLQYF. CDR3 DNA sequence: TGTGCCAGCAGCCAACATGCTTCGGGAGGCGGGACCCCCACTCTGCAGTACTTC. The full variable domain, in which reference TRBV7-2 and TRBJ2-7 provide the parts outside the CDR3, is GAGVSQSPSNKVTEKGKDVELRCDPISGHTALYWYRQSLGQGLEFLIYFQGNSAPDKSGLPSDRFSAERTGGSVSTLTIQRTQQEDSAVYLCASSQHASGGGTPTLQYFGPGTRLTVT.